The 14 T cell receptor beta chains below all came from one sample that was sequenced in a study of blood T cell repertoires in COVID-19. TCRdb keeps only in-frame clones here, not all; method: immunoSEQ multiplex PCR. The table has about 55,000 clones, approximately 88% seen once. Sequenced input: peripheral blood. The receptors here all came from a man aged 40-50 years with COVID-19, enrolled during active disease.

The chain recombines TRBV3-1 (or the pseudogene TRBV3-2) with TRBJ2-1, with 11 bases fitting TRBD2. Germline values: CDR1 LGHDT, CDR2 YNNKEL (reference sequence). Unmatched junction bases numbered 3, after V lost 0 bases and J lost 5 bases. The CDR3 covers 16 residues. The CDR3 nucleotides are TGTGCCAGCAGCCAAGACCGACTAGCGGGGAACAATGAGCAGTTCTTC. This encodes CASSQDRLAGNNEQFF.

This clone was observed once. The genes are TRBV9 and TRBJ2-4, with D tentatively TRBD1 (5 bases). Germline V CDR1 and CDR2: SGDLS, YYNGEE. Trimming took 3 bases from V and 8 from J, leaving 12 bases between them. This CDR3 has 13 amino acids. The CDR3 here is CASSAGPLDIQYF. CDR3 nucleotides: TGTGCCAGCAGCGCAGGGCCCCTCGACATTCAGTACTTC.

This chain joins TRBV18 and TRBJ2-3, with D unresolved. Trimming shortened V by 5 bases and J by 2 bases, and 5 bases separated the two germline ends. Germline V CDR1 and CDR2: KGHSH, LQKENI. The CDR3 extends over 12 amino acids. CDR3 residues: CASSTLTDTQYF. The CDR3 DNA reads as TGTGCCAGCTCAACTCTCACAGATACGCAGTATTTT.

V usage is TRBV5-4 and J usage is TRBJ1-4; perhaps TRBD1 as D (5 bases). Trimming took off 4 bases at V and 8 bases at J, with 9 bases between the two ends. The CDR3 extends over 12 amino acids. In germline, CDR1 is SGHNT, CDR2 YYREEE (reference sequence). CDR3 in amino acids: CASSASGEKLFF. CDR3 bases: TGTGCCAGCAGCGCTTCAGGGGAAAAACTGTTTTTT.

Here the CDR3 reads CASSDEDRASYEQYF. CDR3 sequence (DNA): TGTGCCAGCAGTGACGAGGACAGGGCATCCTACGAGCAGTACTTC. The chain uses TRBV2 and TRBJ2-7, with 8 bases that match TRBD1. The germline gives CDR1 SNHLY, CDR2 FYNNEI. The CDR3 has 15 amino acids. J gave up 1 base and V 3 bases, and 5 bases lay outside the gene matches.

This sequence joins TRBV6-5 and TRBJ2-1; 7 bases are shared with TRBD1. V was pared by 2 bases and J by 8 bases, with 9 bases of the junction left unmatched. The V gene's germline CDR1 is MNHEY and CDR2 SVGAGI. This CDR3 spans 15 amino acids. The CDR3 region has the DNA TGTGCCAGCAGTTACAACGCGGCAGGGGGATATGAGCAGTTCTTC. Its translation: CASSYNAAGGYEQFF.

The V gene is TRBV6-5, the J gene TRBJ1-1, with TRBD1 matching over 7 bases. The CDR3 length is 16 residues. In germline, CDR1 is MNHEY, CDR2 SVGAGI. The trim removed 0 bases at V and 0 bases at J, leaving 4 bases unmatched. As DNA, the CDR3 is TGTGCCAGCAGTTACTCGGGAGACAGGGTGAACACTGAAGCTTTCTTT. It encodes CASSYSGDRVNTEAFF.

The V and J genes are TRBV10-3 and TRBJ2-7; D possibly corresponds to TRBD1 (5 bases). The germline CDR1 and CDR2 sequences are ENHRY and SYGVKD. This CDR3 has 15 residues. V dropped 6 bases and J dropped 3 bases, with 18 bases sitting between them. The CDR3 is CAISPVGRIGYEQYF. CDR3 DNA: TGTGCCATCAGCCCCGTGGGGCGGATTGGCTACGAGCAGTACTTC.

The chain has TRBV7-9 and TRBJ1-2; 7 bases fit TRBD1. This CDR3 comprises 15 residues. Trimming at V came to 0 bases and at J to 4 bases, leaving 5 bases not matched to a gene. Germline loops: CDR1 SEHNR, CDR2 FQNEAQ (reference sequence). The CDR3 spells CASSLAAGTVYGYTF. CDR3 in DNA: TGTGCCAGCAGCTTAGCGGCCGGGACAGTCTATGGCTACACCTTC.

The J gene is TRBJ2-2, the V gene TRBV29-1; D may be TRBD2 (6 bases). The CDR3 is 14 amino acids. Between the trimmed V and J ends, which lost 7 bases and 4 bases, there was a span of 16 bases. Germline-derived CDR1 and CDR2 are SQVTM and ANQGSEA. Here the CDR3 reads CSAGIGSSTGELFF. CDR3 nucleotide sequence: TGCAGCGCCGGGATCGGGAGTTCCACCGGGGAGCTGTTTTTT.

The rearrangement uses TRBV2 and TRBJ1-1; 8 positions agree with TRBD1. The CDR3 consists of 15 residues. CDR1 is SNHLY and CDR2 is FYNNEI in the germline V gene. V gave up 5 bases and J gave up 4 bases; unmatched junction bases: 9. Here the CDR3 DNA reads TGTGCCAGCAGTTCTATTCTCGGGACAGGCACTGAAGCTTTCTTT. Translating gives CASSSILGTGTEAFF.

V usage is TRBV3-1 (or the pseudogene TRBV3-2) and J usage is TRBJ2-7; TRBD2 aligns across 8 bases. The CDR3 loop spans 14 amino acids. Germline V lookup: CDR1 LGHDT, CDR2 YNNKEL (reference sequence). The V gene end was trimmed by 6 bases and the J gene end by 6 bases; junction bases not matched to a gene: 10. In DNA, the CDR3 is TGTGCCAGCAGGCCCACCGGGACTAGGGGCGAGCAGTACTTC. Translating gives CASRPTGTRGEQYF.

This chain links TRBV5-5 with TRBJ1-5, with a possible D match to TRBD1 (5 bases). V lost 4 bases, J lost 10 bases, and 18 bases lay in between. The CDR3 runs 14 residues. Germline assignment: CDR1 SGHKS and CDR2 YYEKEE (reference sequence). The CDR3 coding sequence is TGTGCCAGCAGCCTGGACACAGGACGGGCTCCCCAGCATTTT. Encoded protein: CASSLDTGRAPQHF.

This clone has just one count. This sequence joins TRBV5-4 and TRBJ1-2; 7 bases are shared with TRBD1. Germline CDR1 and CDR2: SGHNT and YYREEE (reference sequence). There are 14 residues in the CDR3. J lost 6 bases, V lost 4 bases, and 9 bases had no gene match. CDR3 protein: CASSPGDRSDGYTF. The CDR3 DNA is TGTGCCAGCAGCCCGGGGGACAGATCTGATGGCTACACCTTC.